The next 14 T cell receptor beta chains were all read from a single sample in a study of shared clonotypes between healthy human individuals. Repertoires were generated with immunoSEQ multiplex PCR, while TCRdb's copy carries only in-frame clones and drops some. The sample lists 450,000 to 600,000 clones, approximately 79% occurring once. The specimen sequenced was PBMCs. These receptors were collected from a woman aged 40-49 years in good health. Some clones in this sample may be carry-over from other donors' samples.

This chain uses TRBV6-1 with TRBJ1-5, with TRBD1 as a possible D gene (6 bases). The CDR3 length is 13 residues. Looked up from germline, CDR1 is MNHNS and CDR2 is SASEGT. Trimming took 5 bases from V and 5 from J, leaving 10 bases between them. The CDR3 bases are TGTGCCAGCAGTCGACAGGACGATCAGCCCCAGCATTTT. This encodes CASSRQDDQPQHF.

This chain's CDR3 is CASSKRTSGSLEQYF. CDR3 in DNA: TGTGCCAGCAGCAAACGGACTAGCGGGAGTTTAGAGCAGTACTTC. This chain joins TRBV5-6 and TRBJ2-7; TRBD2 agrees at 13 bases. Germline assignment: CDR1 SGHDT and CDR2 YYEEEE. CDR3 size: 15 residues. Trimming at V came to 4 bases and at J to 7 bases, leaving 8 bases not matched to a gene.

The rearrangement joins TRBV5-1 to TRBJ2-3; D might be TRBD2 (6 bases). CDR3 length: 14 amino acids. Trimming removed 4 bases from V and 1 base from J, with 10 bases in between. The V gene's germline CDR1 is SGHRS and CDR2 YFSETQ. CDR3 residues: CASSRVAGTDTQYF. CDR3 nucleotide sequence: TGCGCCAGCAGCAGGGTAGCGGGCACAGATACGCAGTATTTT.

The J gene is TRBJ1-1, the V gene TRBV28; D unclear. Germline lookup yields CDR1 MDHEN and CDR2 SYDVKM. The CDR3 runs 15 residues. V lost 3 bases to trimming and J lost 0 bases, with 11 bases between them. The CDR3, as DNA: TGTGCCAGCAGTTTCATCGGGGTCATGAACACTGAAGCTTTCTTT. Protein: CASSFIGVMNTEAFF. The full variable domain, in which reference TRBV28 and TRBJ1-1 provide the parts outside the CDR3, is DVKVTQSSRYLVKRTGEKVFLECVQDMDHENMFWYRQDPGLGLRLIYFSYDVKMKEKGDIPEGYSVSREKKERFSLILESASTNQTSMYLCASSFIGVMNTEAFFGQGTRLTVV.

This chain joins TRBV29-1 and TRBJ2-3; 12 nucleotides line up with TRBD2. There are 15 residues in the CDR3. The germline V gene encodes CDR1 SQVTM and CDR2 ANQGSEA. The V segment lost 6 bases and the J segment 4 bases; nucleotides outside the gene matches: 8. CDR3 coding DNA: TGCAGCGTGCATTCTAGCGGGAGGGCTTCAGATACGCAGTATTTT. This sequence encodes CSVHSSGRASDTQYF.

V and J are TRBV5-1 and TRBJ2-2, with 9 bases identical to TRBD1. The V and J ends lost 7 bases and 5 bases, in that order; junction bases with no gene match: 12. Germline-derived CDR1 and CDR2 are SGHRS and YFSETQ. The CDR3 consists of 16 residues. The chain's CDR3 is CASSPAGQGPTGELFF. The CDR3 DNA follows: TGCGCCAGCTCCCCGGCTGGACAGGGGCCGACCGGGGAGCTGTTTTTT.

The chain joins TRBV28 to TRBJ2-7; D gene ambiguous. CDR3 length: 13 amino acids. Germline V gives CDR1 MDHEN, CDR2 SYDVKM. The CDR3, as DNA: TGTGTTGTGACGAAGGAAGACACCTACGAGCAGTACTTC. This encodes CVVTKEDTYEQYF.

This chain connects TRBV2 to TRBJ1-5, with 9 positions matching TRBD1. Germline assignment: CDR1 SNHLY and CDR2 FYNNEI. Trimming took 6 bases from V and 0 from J; bases not matched to a gene: 3. The CDR3 runs 15 residues. The CDR3 loop is CASRGTGTSNQPQHF. The CDR3 DNA is TGTGCCAGCAGAGGGACAGGGACTAGCAATCAGCCCCAGCATTTT.

This clone appeared a single time. CDR3 nucleotide sequence: TGCGCCAGCAGCTTGGCCGGGACCATAGCAGATACGCAGTATTTT. Translation gives CASSLAGTIADTQYF. The chain couples TRBV5-1 to TRBJ2-3; D might be TRBD1 or TRBD2, each matching 5 bases. Trimming took 0 bases from V and 4 from J, leaving 12 bases between them. Germline lookup yields CDR1 SGHRS and CDR2 YFSETQ. This CDR3 is 15 amino acids long.

CDR3 region: CASSLDYQETQYF. The CDR3 nucleotides are TGCGCCAGCAGCTTGGACTACCAAGAGACCCAGTACTTC. The V and J genes are TRBV5-1 and TRBJ2-5, with D unclear. Trimming took off 0 bases at V and 0 bases at J, with 3 bases between the two ends. The CDR3 totals 13 residues. The germline V gene encodes CDR1 SGHRS and CDR2 YFSETQ.

The chain employs TRBV11-3 and TRBJ1-5, with D tentatively TRBD1 (6 bases). The germline V gene has CDR1 SGHNT and CDR2 YENEEA. V dropped 4 bases and J dropped 7 bases, with 14 bases sitting between them. The CDR3 totals 14 residues. The CDR3 spells CASSSVRGGQPQHF. The CDR3 DNA reads TGTGCCAGCAGCTCAGTTCGGGGGGGCCAGCCCCAGCATTTT.

This chain uses TRBV5-6 with TRBJ2-1, with 7 bases aligning to TRBD1. Germline V gene data show CDR1 as SGHDT and CDR2 as YYEEEE. Trimming at V came to 2 bases and at J to 3 bases, leaving 8 bases not matched to a gene. This CDR3 is 16 amino acids long. CDR3: CASSFDLGGNYNEQFF. CDR3 sequence (DNA): TGTGCCAGCAGCTTTGATTTAGGGGGCAACTACAATGAGCAGTTCTTC.

This chain joins TRBV29-1 and TRBJ2-7; weak D call: TRBD1 (6 bases). CDR3 size: 12 residues. Germline CDR1 reads SQVTM; CDR2 reads ANQGSEA. V lost 4 bases to trimming and J lost 1 base, with 8 bases between them. CDR3 sequence (DNA): TGCAGCGTTGTTCAGGGGTCCTACGAGCAGTACTTC. Encoded protein: CSVVQGSYEQYF.

The chain links TRBV7-2 to TRBJ1-5; D is undetermined. V was clipped by 2 bases and J by 11 bases, with 10 bases between them. Looked up from germline, CDR1 is SGHTA and CDR2 is FQGNSA. The CDR3 sequence is 12 residues long. DNA for the CDR3: TGTGCCAGCAGCTTACCCCCGGAATCCCAGCATTTT. Its protein product is CASSLPPESQHF. Full variable domain (rest looked up from reference TRBV7-2 and TRBJ1-5): GAGVSQSPSNKVTEKGKDVELRCDPISGHTALYWYRQSLGQGLEFLIYFQGNSAPDKSGLPSDRFSAERTGGSVSTLTIQRTQQEDSAVYLCASSLPPESQHFGDGTRLSIL.